This T cell receptor beta chain derives from a study of shared clonotypes between healthy human individuals. Across the study: The composition of the donors was two women and three men aged 18 to 49.

Naive-designated CD8 cells lacked CD45RO, were positively enriched for CCR7, and omitted terminally differentiated effector memory CD45RA+ cells. The CDR3 has 12 residues. Trimming removed 8 bases from V and 1 base from J, with 7 bases in between. The germline V gene has CDR1 WSHSY and CDR2 SAAADI. Profiling relied on immunoSEQ multiplex PCR, and the TCRdb table lists in-frame clones only, not all of them. The sample includes 1.5 million to 2.5 million clones, about 95% of them seen just once. Worth noting for this clone: The antigen is undetermined.

General study results and limits: Clonotypes which were not shared had lower generation probabilities than clonotypes that all four donors shared.

This chain connects TRBV10-2 to TRBJ2-3; D not resolved. The sample taken for sequencing was naive CD8+ T cells sorted from blood. The TCR sequence derives from a man between 18 and 35 years old in good health. CDR3 nucleotide sequence: TGCGCCAGCCTGGCGGGCACAGATACGCAGTATTTT. The encoded protein is CASLAGTDTQYF.